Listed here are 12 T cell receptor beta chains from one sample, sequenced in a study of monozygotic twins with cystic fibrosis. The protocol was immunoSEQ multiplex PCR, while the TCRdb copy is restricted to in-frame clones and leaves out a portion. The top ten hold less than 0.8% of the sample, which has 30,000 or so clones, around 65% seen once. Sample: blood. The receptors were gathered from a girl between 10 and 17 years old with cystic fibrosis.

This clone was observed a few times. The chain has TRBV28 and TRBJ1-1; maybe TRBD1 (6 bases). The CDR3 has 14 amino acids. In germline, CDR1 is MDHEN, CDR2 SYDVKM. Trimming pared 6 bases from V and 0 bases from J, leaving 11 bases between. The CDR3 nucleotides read TGTGCCAGCAGCCCCGGGACATTGAACACTGAAGCTTTCTTT. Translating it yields CASSPGTLNTEAFF.

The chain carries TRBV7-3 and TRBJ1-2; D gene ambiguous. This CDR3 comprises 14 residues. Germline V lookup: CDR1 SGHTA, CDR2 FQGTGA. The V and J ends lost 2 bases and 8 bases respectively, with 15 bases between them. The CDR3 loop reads CASSLDLGFEGYTF. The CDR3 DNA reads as TGTGCCAGCAGCTTAGATCTCGGTTTCGAGGGCTACACCTTC.

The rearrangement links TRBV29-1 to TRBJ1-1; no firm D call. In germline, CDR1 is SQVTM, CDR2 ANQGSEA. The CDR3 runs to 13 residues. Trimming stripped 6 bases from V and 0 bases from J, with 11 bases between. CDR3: CSVRTGMNTEAFF. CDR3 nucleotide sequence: TGCAGCGTCCGGACGGGCATGAACACTGAAGCTTTCTTT.

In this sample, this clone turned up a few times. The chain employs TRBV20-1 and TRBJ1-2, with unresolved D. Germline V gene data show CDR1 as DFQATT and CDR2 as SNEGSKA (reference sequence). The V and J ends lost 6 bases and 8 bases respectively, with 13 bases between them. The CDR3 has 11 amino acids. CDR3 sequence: CSASGRPGYTF. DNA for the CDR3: TGCAGTGCGAGTGGTCGCCCCGGCTACACCTTC.

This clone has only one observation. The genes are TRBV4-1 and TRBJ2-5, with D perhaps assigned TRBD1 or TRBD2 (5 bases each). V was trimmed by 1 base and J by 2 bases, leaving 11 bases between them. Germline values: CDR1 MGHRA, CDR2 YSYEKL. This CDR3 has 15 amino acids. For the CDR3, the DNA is TGCGCCAGCAGCCAAGTTCCCGGGACGCAAGAGACCCAGTACTTC. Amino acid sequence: CASSQVPGTQETQYF.

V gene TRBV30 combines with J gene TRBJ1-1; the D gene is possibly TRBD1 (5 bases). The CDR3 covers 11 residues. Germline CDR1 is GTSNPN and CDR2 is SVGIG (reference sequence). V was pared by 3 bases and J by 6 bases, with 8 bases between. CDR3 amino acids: CAWSWGAEAFF. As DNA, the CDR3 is TGTGCCTGGAGCTGGGGCGCTGAAGCTTTCTTT.

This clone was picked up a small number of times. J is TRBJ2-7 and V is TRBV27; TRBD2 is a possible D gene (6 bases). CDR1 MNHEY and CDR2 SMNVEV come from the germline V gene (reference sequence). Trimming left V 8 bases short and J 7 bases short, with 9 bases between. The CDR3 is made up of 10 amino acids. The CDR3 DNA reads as TGTGCCAGCCCGGCGGGGGAGCAGTACGTC. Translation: CASPAGEQYV.

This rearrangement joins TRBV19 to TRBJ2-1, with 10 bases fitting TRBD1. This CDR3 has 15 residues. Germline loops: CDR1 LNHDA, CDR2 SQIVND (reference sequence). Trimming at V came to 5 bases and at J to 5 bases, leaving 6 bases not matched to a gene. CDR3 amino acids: CASSGRDRGNNEQFF. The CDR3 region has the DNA TGTGCCAGTAGTGGCCGGGACAGGGGTAACAATGAGCAGTTCTTC. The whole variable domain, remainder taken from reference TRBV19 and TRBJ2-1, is DGGITQSPKYLFRKEGQNVTLSCEQNLNHDAMYWYRQDPGQGLRLIYYSQIVNDFQKGDIAEGYSVSREKKESFPLTVTSAQKNPTAFYLCASSGRDRGNNEQFFGPGTRLTVL.

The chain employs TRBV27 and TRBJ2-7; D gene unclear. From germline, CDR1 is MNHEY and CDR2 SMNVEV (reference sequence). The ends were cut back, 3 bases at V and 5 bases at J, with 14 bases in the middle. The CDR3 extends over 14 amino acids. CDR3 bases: TGTGCCAGCAGTTTCATACAAGACACGGACGAGCAGTACGTC. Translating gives CASSFIQDTDEQYV.

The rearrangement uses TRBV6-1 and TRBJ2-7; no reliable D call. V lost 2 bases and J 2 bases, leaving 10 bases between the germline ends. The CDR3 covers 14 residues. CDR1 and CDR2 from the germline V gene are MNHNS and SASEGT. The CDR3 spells CASSELTVAYEQYV. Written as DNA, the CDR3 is TGTGCCAGCAGTGAACTTACAGTTGCCTACGAGCAGTACGTC.

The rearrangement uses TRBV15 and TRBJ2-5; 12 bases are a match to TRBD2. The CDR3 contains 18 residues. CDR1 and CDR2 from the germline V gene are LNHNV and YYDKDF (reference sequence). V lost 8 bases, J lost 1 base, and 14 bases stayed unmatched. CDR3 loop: CATQTWPSGRGFQETQYF. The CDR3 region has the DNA TGTGCCACCCAAACGTGGCCTAGCGGGAGGGGATTCCAAGAGACCCAGTACTTC.

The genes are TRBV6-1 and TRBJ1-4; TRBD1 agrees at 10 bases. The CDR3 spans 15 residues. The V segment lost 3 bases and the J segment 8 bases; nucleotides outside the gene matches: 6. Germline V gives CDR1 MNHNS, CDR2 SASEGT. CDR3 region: CASSEGGTGVEKLFF. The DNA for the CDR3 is TGTGCCAGCAGTGAGGGAGGGACAGGGGTGGAAAAACTGTTTTTT.